This T cell receptor (beta chain) was captured by sequencing in a study of blood T cell repertoires in COVID-19. Study summary: From T cells, B-cell-depleted T cells, or PBMCs came the material, which was cDNA or gDNA.

The CDR3 extends over 14 amino acids. Germline CDR1 is MNHEY and CDR2 is SMNVEV (reference sequence). With 5 bases removed from V and 0 bases from J, the gap between germline ends came to 11 bases. Study processing details: Amplification of reference gene primers provided the estimated nucleated cell counts. Produced via immunoSEQ multiplex PCR; TCRdb's table is partial and in-frame only. D and trimming were read from the DNA, whereas the V and J calls and clone size are those reported in that table. This table has 110,000 to 150,000 clones, around 80% appearing once. Participants came from under 30 US areas, aged roughly 18 to 90 years. Up to 2 weeks before entering the study, exposed participants had met a COVID-19 case.

V gene TRBV27 combines with J gene TRBJ2-7, with D unresolved. This receptor was taken from a woman between 18 and 29 years old who had been exposed to COVID-19. The sample consisted of PBMCs or T cells enriched from blood (not recorded which). CDR3 DNA: TGTGCCAGCAGTGAATACATAAACTCCTACGAGCAGTACTTC. The encoded protein is CASSEYINSYEQYF.